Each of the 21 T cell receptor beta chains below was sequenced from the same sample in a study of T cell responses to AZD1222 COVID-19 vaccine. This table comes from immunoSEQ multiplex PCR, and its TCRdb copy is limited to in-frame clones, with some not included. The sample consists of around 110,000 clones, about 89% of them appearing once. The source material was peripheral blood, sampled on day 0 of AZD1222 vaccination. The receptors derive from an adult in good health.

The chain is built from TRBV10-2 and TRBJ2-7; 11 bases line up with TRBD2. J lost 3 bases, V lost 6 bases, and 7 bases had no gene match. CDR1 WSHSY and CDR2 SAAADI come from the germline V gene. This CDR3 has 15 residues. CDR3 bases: TGCGCCAGCAGCTCCACTAGCGGGAGAGTCTACGAGCAGTACTTC. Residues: CASSSTSGRVYEQYF.

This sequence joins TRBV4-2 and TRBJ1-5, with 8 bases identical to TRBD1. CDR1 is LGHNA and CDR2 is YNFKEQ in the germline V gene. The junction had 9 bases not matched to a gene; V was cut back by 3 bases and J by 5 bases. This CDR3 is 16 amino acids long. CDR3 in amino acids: CASSQGDAGGHQPQHF. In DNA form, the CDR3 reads TGTGCCAGCAGCCAGGGTGATGCAGGGGGCCATCAGCCCCAGCATTTT.

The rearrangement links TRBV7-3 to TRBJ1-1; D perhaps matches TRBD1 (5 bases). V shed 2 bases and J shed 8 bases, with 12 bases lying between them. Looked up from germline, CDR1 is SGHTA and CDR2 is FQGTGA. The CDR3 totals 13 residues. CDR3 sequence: CASSLGLAGEAFF. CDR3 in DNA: TGTGCCAGCAGCTTAGGCCTGGCAGGGGAAGCTTTCTTT.

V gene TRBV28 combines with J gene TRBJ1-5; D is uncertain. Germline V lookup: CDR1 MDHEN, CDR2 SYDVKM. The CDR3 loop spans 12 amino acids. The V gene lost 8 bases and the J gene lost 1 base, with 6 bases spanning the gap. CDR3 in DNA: TGTGCCAGCGGTGTGAGCAATCAGCCCCAGCATTTT. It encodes CASGVSNQPQHF.

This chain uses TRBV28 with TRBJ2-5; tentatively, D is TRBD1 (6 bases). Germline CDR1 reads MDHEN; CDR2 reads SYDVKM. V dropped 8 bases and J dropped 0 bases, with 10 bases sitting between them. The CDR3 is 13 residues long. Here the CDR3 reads CASLRTDQETQYF. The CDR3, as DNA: TGTGCCAGCCTGAGGACAGACCAAGAGACCCAGTACTTC.

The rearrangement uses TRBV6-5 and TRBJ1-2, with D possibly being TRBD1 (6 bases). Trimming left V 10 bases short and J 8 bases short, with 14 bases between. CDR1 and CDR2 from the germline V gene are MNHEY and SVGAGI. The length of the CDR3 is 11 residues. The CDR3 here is CATTGNSGYTF. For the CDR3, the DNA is TGTGCCACCACAGGGAATAGCGGCTACACCTTC.

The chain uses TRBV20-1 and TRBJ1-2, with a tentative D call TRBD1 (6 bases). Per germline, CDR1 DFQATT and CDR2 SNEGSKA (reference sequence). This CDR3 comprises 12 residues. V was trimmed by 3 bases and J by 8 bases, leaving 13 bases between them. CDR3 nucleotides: TGCAGTGCTAGTTGGGGGGCGCAGGGCTACACCTTC. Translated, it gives CSASWGAQGYTF.

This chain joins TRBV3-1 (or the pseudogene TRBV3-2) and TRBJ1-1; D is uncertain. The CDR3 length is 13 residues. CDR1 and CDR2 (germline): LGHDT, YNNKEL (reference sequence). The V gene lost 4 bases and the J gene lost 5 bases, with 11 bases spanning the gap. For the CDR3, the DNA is TGTGCCAGCAGCCCCTGGGCTGGGACTGAAGCTTTCTTT. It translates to CASSPWAGTEAFF.

CDR3 region: CASSPGTSGGINEQFF. In nucleotides, the CDR3 is TGTGCCAGCAGTCCCGGGACTAGCGGGGGGATCAATGAGCAGTTCTTC. This chain connects TRBV6-2 or TRBV6-3 to TRBJ2-1; 15 bases fit TRBD2. Germline CDR1 MNHEY, CDR2 SVGEGT. The CDR3 covers 16 residues. Unmatched junction bases numbered 5, after V lost 5 bases and J lost 6 bases.

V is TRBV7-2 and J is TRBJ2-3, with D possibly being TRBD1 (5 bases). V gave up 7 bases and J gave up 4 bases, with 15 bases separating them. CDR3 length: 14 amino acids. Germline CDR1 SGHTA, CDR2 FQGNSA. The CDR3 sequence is CASTWTTSPDTQYF. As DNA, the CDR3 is TGTGCCAGCACCTGGACAACATCGCCAGATACGCAGTATTTT. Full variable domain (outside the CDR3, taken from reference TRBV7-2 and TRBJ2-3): GAGVSQSPSNKVTEKGKDVELRCDPISGHTALYWYRQSLGQGLEFLIYFQGNSAPDKSGLPSDRFSAERTGGSVSTLTIQRTQQEDSAVYLCASTWTTSPDTQYFGPGTRLTVL.

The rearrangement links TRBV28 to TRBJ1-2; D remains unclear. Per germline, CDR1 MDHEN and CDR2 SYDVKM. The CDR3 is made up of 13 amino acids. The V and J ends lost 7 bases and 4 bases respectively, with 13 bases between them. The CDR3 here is CASTQAGVYGYTF. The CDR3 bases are TGTGCCAGCACTCAGGCAGGAGTCTATGGCTACACCTTC.

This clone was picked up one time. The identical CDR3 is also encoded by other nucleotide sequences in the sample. CDR3 region: CASSLVAGPNNEQFF. The CDR3 DNA reads as TGCGCCAGCAGCTTGGTGGCGGGACCAAACAATGAGCAGTTCTTC. The chain recombines TRBV5-1 with TRBJ2-1; weak D call: TRBD2 (6 bases). The CDR3 has 15 amino acids. Germline V gene lookup returns CDR1 SGHRS and CDR2 YFSETQ. Trimming pared 0 bases from V and 5 bases from J, leaving 12 bases between.

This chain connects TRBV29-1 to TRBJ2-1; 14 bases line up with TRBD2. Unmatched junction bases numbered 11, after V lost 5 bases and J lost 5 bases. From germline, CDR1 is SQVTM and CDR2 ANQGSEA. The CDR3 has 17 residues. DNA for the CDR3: TGCAGCGTTACCCCCGGACTAGCGGGAGGTGAGGACAATGAGCAGTTCTTC. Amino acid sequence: CSVTPGLAGGEDNEQFF.

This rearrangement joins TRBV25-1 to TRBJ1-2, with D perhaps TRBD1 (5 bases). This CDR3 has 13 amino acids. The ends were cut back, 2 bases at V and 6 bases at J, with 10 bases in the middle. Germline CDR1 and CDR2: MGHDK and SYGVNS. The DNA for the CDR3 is TGTGCCAGCAGTGAAGGAGGGGTAGATGGCTACACCTTC. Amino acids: CASSEGGVDGYTF.

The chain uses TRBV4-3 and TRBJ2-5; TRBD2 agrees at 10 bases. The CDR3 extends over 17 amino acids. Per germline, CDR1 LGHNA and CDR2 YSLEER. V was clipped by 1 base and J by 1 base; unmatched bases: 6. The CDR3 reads CASSQGRLAGVQETQYF. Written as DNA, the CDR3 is TGCGCCAGCAGCCAAGGACGGCTAGCGGGAGTCCAAGAGACCCAGTACTTC.

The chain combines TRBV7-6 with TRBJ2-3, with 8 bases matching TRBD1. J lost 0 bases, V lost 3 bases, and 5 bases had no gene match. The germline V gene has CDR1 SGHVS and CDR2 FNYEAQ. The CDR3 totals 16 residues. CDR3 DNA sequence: TGTGCCAGCAGCTTGGGGACAGGCATTAGCACAGATACGCAGTATTTT. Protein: CASSLGTGISTDTQYF.

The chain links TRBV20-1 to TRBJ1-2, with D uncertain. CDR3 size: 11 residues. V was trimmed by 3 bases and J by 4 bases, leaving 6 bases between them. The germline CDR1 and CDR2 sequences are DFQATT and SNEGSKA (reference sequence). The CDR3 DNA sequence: TGCAGTGCTAGCGAGATCTATGGCTACACCTTC. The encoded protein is CSASEIYGYTF.

This chain's CDR3 is CASSPGLAGFSSYEQYF. CDR3 in DNA: TGTGCCAGCAGTCCCGGACTAGCGGGCTTTAGCTCCTACGAGCAGTACTTC. This chain links TRBV6-6 with TRBJ2-7; 11 bases match TRBD2. Looked up from germline, CDR1 is MNHNY and CDR2 is SVGAGI (reference sequence). The CDR3 is 17 residues long. V shed 5 bases, J shed 0 bases, and the junction held 9 bases outside the gene matches.

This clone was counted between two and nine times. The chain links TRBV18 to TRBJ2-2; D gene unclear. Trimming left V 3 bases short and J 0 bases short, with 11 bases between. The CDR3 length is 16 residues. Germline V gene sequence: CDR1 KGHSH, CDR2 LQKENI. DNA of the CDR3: TGTGCCAGCTCACCGCCCCCCAGTGCGAACACCGGGGAGCTGTTTTTT. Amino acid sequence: CASSPPPSANTGELFF.

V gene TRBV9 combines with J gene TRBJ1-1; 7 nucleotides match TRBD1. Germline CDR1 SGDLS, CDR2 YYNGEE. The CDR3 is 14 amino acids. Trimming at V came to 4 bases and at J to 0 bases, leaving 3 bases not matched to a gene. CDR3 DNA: TGTGCCAGCAGCACGGGACAGTTGAACACTGAAGCTTTCTTT. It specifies CASSTGQLNTEAFF. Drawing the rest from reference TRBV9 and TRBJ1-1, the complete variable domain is DSGVTQTPKHLITATGQRVTLRCSPRSGDLSVYWYQQSLDQGLQFLIQYYNGEERAKGNILERFSAQQFPDLHSELNLSSLELGDSALYFCASSTGQLNTEAFFGQGTRLTVV.

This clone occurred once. This CDR3 reads CASSQTGGSGELFF. DNA of the CDR3: TGTGCCAGCAGCCAAACTGGAGGGTCCGGGGAGCTGTTTTTT. The V and J genes are TRBV3-1 (or the pseudogene TRBV3-2) and TRBJ2-2; a possible D gene is TRBD2 (6 bases). The germline V gene has CDR1 LGHDT and CDR2 YNNKEL (reference sequence). This CDR3 contains 14 residues. The germline V and J ends were trimmed by 2 bases and 6 bases, with 10 bases remaining between them.